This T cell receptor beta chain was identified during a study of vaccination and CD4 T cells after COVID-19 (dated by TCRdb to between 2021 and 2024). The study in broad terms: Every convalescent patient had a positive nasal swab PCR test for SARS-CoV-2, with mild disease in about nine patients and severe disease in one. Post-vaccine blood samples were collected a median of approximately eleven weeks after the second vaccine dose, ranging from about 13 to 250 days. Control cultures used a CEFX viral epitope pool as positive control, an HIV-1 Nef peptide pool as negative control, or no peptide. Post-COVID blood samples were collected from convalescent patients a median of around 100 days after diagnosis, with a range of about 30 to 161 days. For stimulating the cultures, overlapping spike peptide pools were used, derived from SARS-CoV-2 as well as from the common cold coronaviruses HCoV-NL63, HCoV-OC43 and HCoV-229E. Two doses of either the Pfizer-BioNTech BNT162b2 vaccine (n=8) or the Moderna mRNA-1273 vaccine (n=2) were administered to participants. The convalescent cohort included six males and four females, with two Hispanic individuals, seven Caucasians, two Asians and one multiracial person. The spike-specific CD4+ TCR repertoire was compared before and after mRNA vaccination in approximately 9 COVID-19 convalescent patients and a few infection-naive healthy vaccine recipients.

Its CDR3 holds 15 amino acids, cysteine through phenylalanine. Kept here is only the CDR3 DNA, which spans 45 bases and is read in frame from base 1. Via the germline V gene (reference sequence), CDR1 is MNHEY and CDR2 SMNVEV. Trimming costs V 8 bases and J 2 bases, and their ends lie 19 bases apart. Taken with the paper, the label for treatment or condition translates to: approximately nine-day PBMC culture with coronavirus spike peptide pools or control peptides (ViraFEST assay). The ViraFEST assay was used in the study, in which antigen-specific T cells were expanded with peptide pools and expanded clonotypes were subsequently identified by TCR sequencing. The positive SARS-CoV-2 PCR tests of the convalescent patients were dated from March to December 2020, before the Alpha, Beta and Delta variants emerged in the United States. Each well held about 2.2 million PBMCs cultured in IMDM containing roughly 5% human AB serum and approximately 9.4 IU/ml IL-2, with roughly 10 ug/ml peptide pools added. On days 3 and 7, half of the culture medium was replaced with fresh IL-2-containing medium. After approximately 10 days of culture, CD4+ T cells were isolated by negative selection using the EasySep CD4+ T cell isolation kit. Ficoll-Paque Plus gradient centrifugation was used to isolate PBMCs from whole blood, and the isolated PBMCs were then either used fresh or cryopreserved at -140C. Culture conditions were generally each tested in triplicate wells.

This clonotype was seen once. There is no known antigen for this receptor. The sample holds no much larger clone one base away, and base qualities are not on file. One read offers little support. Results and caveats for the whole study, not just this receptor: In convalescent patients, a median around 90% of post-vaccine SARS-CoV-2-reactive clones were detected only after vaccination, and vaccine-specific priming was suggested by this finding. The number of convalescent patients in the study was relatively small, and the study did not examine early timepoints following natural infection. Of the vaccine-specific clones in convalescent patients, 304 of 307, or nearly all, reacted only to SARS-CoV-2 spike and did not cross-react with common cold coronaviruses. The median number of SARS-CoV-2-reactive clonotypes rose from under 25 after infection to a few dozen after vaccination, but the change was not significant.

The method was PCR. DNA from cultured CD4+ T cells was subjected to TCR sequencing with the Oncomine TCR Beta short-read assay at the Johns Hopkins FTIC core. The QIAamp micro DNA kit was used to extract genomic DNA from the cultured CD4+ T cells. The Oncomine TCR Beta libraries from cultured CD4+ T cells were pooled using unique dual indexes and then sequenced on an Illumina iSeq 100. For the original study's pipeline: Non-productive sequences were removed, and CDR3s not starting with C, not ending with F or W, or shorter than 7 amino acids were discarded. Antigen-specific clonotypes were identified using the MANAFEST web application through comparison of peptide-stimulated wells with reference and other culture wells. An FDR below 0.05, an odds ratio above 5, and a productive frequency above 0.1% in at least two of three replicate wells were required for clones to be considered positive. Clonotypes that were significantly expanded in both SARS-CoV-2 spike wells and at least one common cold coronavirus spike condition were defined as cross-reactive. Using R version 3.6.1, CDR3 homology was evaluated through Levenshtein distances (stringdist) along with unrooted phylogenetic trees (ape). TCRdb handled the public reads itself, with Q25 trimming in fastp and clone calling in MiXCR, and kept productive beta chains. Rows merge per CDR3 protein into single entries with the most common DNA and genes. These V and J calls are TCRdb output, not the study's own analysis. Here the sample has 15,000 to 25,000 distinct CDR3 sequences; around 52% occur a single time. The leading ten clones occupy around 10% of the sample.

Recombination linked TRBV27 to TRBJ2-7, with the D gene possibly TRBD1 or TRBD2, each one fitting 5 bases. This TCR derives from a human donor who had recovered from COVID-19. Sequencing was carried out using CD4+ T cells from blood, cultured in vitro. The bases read TGTGCCAGCGGGGAGCAAGGACACCGTACCTACGAGCAGTACTTC. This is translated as CASGEQGHRTYEQYF.